The source of this TCR beta chain is a study of cytomegalovirus exposure and HLA in healthy donors. Study outcomes and limitations: Roughly uniform depth of sequencing across donors was assumed in presence/absence analyses.

Germline CDR1 is MNHEY and CDR2 is SMNVEV (reference sequence). The CDR3 is 16 residues long. V was pared by 1 base and J by 2 bases, with 6 bases of the junction left unmatched. In its sample, this clone was seen once. The antigen is undetermined. In the PCR, 60 Vbeta and 13 Jbeta primers were used. Sequenced by immunoSEQ multiplex PCR; TCRdb stores in-frame clones only, minus some. The profile covers approximately 190,000 clones, with almost 70% appearing a single time and about 2.5% taken by the ten largest. The sequenced sample consisted of PBMCs. This chain links TRBV27 with TRBJ1-1; 8 positions match TRBD1. The sequence derives from a man aged 35 to 55 in good health and CMV-seropositive. CDR3 loop: CASSLLWTGLNTEAFF. The CDR3 DNA reads as TGTGCCAGCAGTTTATTATGGACAGGGTTAAACACTGAAGCTTTCTTT.